These T cell receptor beta chains were read from a single sample in a study of blood T cell repertoires in COVID-19. Data came from immunoSEQ multiplex PCR; TCRdb stores just in-frame clones and leaves some out. The profile shows 150,000 or so clones, around 82% of them singletons. Material: peripheral blood. These receptors were obtained from a human donor with acute or convalescent COVID-19. The donor label of this sample is uncertain. Each CDR3 is given without its conserved first and last residue. A D gene is named only where the DNA matches it firmly.

cdr3_length: 13; v_call: TRBV6-5; j_call: TRBJ2-7; d_call: TRBD2; cdr3_aa: ASIPGTSGGNEQY
cdr3_length: 12; v_call: TRBV15; j_call: TRBJ1-2; d_call: TRBD1; cdr3_aa: ATSIRQGRDGYT
cdr3_length: 12; v_call: TRBV19; j_call: TRBJ1-1; d_call: .; cdr3_aa: ASSIGGIRPEAF
cdr3_length: 11; v_call: TRBV11-3; j_call: TRBJ1-1; d_call: .; cdr3_aa: ASSQEQNTEAF
cdr3_length: 12; v_call: TRBV2; j_call: TRBJ2-3; d_call: .; cdr3_aa: ASSQGGDTDTQY
cdr3_length: 14; v_call: TRBV18; j_call: TRBJ1-3; d_call: TRBD1; cdr3_aa: ASSPSGQRSGNTIY
cdr3_length: 14; v_call: TRBV5-1; j_call: TRBJ1-2; d_call: TRBD1; cdr3_aa: ASSPNTGTGGAGYT
cdr3_length: 12; v_call: TRBV19; j_call: TRBJ2-1; d_call: .; cdr3_aa: ASSIPSSYNEQF
cdr3_length: 11; v_call: TRBV14; j_call: TRBJ2-5; d_call: .; cdr3_aa: ASSQEVARTQY
cdr3_length: 11; v_call: TRBV9; j_call: TRBJ2-5; d_call: .; cdr3_aa: ASSVFSGETQY
cdr3_length: 12; v_call: TRBV2; j_call: TRBJ2-2; d_call: .; cdr3_aa: ASSDRQDTGELF
cdr3_length: 11; v_call: TRBV5-6; j_call: TRBJ2-5; d_call: .; cdr3_aa: ASSPWGEETQY